Presented here are 7 T cell receptor beta chains from one specimen sequenced in a study of T cell responses to AZD1222 COVID-19 vaccine. Data came from immunoSEQ multiplex PCR; TCRdb stores just in-frame clones and leaves some out. The table includes about 72,000 clones, 80% to 90% detected once. The sample here was peripheral blood, taken 28 days after the second AZD1222 dose. Source of these receptors: an adult who received the AZD1222 COVID-19 vaccine.

This sequence joins TRBV6-4 and TRBJ1-5; D may be TRBD1 (5 bases). With 6 bases removed from V and 7 bases from J, the gap between germline ends came to 16 bases. Germline lookup yields CDR1 MRHNA and CDR2 SNTAGT. There are 14 residues in the CDR3. The CDR3 DNA reads as TGTGCCAGCAGCCTCTCGGGCCGGGGGCAGCCCCAGCATTTT. Translated, it gives CASSLSGRGQPQHF.

The chain carries TRBV7-2 and TRBJ2-7; 9 bases agree with TRBD2. Looked up from germline, CDR1 is SGHTA and CDR2 is FQGNSA. CDR3 length equals 16 residues. V was pared by 3 bases and J by 6 bases, with 12 bases of the junction left unmatched. The CDR3 nucleotides read TGTGCCAGCAGCTTTGTTAATAGCGGGAGCGGGCGCGAGCAGTACTTC. This encodes CASSFVNSGSGREQYF. Full variable domain (outside the CDR3, taken from reference TRBV7-2 and TRBJ2-7): GAGVSQSPSNKVTEKGKDVELRCDPISGHTALYWYRQSLGQGLEFLIYFQGNSAPDKSGLPSDRFSAERTGGSVSTLTIQRTQQEDSAVYLCASSFVNSGSGREQYFGPGTRLTVT.

The chain is built from TRBV28 and TRBJ2-1; D unclear. Deletions cut 6 bases from V and 9 bases from J, with 15 bases between. Germline lookup yields CDR1 MDHEN and CDR2 SYDVKM. This CDR3 has 13 residues. The CDR3 bases are TGTGCCAGCAGCCTCATAATCGTTGGTGAGCAGTTCTTC. It translates to CASSLIIVGEQFF.

A single count supports this clone. The CDR3 DNA is TGCGCCAGCAGCCCCCGACTAGTTTCTGAGACCCAGTACTTC. Translation gives CASSPRLVSETQYF. The chain is built from TRBV5-1 and TRBJ2-5; D perhaps matches TRBD2 (6 bases). The CDR3 contains 14 residues. V lost 4 bases and J lost 5, with 15 bases in between. In germline, CDR1 is SGHRS, CDR2 YFSETQ. Based on the CDR3 plus reference TRBV5-1 and TRBJ2-5, the full variable domain is KAGVTQTPRYLIKTRGQQVTLSCSPISGHRSVSWYQQTPGQGLQFLFEYFSETQRNKGNFPGRFSGRQFSNSRSEMNVSTLELGDSALYLCASSPRLVSETQYFGPGTRLLVL.

This clone was detected once. The rearrangement links TRBV28 to TRBJ2-1; 12 positions agree with TRBD2. J was trimmed by 7 bases and V by 3 bases; bases with no gene match: 4. The CDR3 loop spans 15 amino acids. In germline, CDR1 is MDHEN, CDR2 SYDVKM. The CDR3, as DNA: TGTGCCAGCAGTTTTCGACTAGCGGGAGAAAATGAGCAGTTCTTC. Translated: CASSFRLAGENEQFF.

The V gene is TRBV6-6, the J gene TRBJ2-1, with 10 bases lining up with TRBD1. Germline V gene sequence: CDR1 MNHNY, CDR2 SVGAGI (reference sequence). The CDR3 covers 18 residues. Trimming took 5 bases from V and 5 from J; bases not matched to a gene: 15. CDR3 DNA sequence: TGTGCCAGCAGTCGAGGCGTCCCGGGACAGGGGTCTAACAATGAGCAGTTCTTC. Translating it yields CASSRGVPGQGSNNEQFF.

The chain employs TRBV27 and TRBJ2-5; D is ambiguous. Trimming pared 5 bases from V and 2 bases from J, leaving 12 bases between. Looked up from germline, CDR1 is MNHEY and CDR2 is SMNVEV (reference sequence). The length of the CDR3 is 14 residues. CDR3 amino acids: CASSRIAGQETQYF. CDR3 in DNA: TGTGCCAGCAGTCGTATCGCCGGGCAAGAGACCCAGTACTTC.